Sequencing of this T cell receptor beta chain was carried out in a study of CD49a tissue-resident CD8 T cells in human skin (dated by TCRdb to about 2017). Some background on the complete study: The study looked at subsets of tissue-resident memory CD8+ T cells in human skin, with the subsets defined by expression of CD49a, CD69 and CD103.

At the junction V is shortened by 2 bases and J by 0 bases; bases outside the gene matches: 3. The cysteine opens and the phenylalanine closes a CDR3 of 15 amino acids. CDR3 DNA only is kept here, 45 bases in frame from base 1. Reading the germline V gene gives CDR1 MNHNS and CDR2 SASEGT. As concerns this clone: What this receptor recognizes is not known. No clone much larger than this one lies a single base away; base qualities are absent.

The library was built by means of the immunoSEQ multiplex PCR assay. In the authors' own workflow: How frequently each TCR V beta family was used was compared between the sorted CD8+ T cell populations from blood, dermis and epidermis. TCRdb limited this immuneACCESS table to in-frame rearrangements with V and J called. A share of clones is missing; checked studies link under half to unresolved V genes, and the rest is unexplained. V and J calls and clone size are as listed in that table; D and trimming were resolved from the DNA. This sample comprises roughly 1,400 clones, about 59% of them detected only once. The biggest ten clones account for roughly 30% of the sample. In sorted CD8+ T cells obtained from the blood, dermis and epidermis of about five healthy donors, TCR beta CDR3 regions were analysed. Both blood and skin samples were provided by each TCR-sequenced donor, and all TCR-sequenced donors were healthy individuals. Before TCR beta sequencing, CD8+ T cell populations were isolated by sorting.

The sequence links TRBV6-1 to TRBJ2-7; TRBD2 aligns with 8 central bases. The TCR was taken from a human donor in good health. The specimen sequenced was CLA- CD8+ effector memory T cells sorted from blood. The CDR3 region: CASSERLAGSYEQYF. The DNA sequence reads TGTGCCAGCAGTGAAAGGCTAGCGGGCTCCTACGAGCAGTACTTC.